Listed here are 12 T cell receptor beta chains from one sample, sequenced in a study of read filtering for tumor transcriptome and immune sequencing. Molecular barcoded adaptors covering alpha/delta and beta/gamma chains were used on 400 ng RNA. One entry per CDR3 protein, called by TCRdb with MiXCR from the reads. The sample carries tens of thousands of distinct CDR3 sequences, around 20% recorded once. The sample taken for sequencing was a population of CD138-negative cells sorted from bone marrow. The receptors derive from a donor at least 40 years old with multiple myeloma.

This clonotype came up many times. This chain uses TRBV1 with TRBJ2-1; the table's D call of TRBD1 was not tested on the DNA. TRBV1 is a pseudogene. The CDR3 totals 15 residues. CDR3 loop: CTSSQKKGYYNEQFF. CDR3 DNA: TGCACCAGCAGCCAAAAAAAGGGGTACTACAATGAGCAGTTCTTC.

Remarks on this clonotype: A much larger clonotype is one base distant, so this may be a read error. The rearrangement uses TRBV20-1 and TRBJ2-7; a possible D gene is TRBD2 (5 bases). The CDR3 is 12 residues long. Germline CDR1 reads DFQATT; CDR2 reads SNEGSKA (reference sequence). The CDR3 nucleotides read TGCAGTGCTAATTGGGGAGCCTACGGGCAGTACTTC. It is translated as CSANWGAYGQYF.

This clonotype has ten or more counts. The chain uses TRBV5-1 and TRBJ1-2, with no clear D. V lost 1 base, J lost 0 bases, and 7 bases lay in between. The CDR3 loop spans 14 amino acids. Germline V gene lookup returns CDR1 SGHRS and CDR2 YFSETQ. The CDR3 coding sequence is TGCGCCAGCAGCTTGCACGGCTCTAACTATGGCTACACCTTC. The encoded protein is CASSLHGSNYGYTF.

This clonotype was seen repeatedly, ten times or more. V is TRBV29-1 and J is TRBJ2-3; D perhaps matches TRBD2 (5 bases). Trimming took 4 bases from V and 2 from J, leaving 16 bases between them. CDR1 is SQVTM, CDR2 ANQGSEA, per germline. The CDR3 covers 15 residues. Here the CDR3 reads CSVVWTPGNTDTQYF. The CDR3 DNA reads as TGCAGCGTTGTGTGGACCCCGGGGAACACAGATACGCAGTATTTT.

This clonotype was observed many times. This chain uses TRBV2 with TRBJ2-2, with D perhaps matching TRBD2 (6 bases). CDR3 length: 14 residues. Trimming removed 6 bases at V and 3 bases at J, with 11 bases between. CDR1 and CDR2 (germline): SNHLY, FYNNEI. CDR3 amino acids: CASSAKRDTGELFF. The CDR3 region has the DNA TGTGCCAGCAGCGCCAAGCGGGACACCGGGGAGCTGTTTTTT.

This clonotype was picked up many times. The gene calls are TRBV15 and TRBJ2-1; 13 bases line up with TRBD2. This CDR3 region has 20 residues. Unmatched junction bases numbered 11, after V lost 1 base and J lost 2 bases. Germline loops: CDR1 LNHNV, CDR2 YYDKDF (reference sequence). As DNA, the CDR3 is TGTGCCACCAGCAGAGCCCCGGGGACTAGCGGGAAGGCACCCTACAATGAGCAGTTCTTC. Amino acid sequence: CATSRAPGTSGKAPYNEQFF.

This clonotype was counted a few times. The rearrangement joins TRBV6-5 to TRBJ2-1, with 11 bases matching TRBD2. The germline CDR1 and CDR2 sequences are MNHEY and SVGAGI. The CDR3 covers 15 residues. V lost 6 bases, J lost 2 bases, and 3 bases stayed unmatched. CDR3 coding DNA: TGTGCCAGCAGCATTAGCGGGAGGGCCTACAATGAGCAGTTCTTC. It translates to CASSISGRAYNEQFF.

A word on this clonotype: Being one base from a much bigger clone, this may be a read error. The chain couples TRBV11-2 to TRBJ2-7, with D tentatively TRBD1 (5 bases). Germline V gene sequence: CDR1 SGHAT, CDR2 FQNNGV. Trimming removed 0 bases at V and 6 bases at J, with 9 bases between. CDR3 size: 13 residues. The CDR3 region is CASSLEGALEQYF. The CDR3 coding sequence is TGTGCCAGCAGCTTAGAAGGGGCACTCGAGCAGTACTTC.

Many counts were recorded for this clonotype. The rearrangement joins TRBV10-2 to TRBJ1-1; weak D call: TRBD1 (6 bases). The CDR3 contains 15 residues. CDR1 and CDR2 (germline): WSHSY, SAAADI. With 0 bases removed from V and 4 bases from J, the gap between germline ends came to 12 bases. CDR3 in DNA: TGCGCCAGCAGTGAGTCTCCAAGGGGGATCACTGAAGCTTTCTTT. Residues: CASSESPRGITEAFF.

This clonotype was observed a handful of times. This chain connects TRBV7-9 to TRBJ2-2; D may be TRBD1 or TRBD2 (5 bases each). The ends were cut back, 5 bases at V and 3 bases at J, with 16 bases in the middle. Per germline, CDR1 SEHNR and CDR2 FQNEAQ (reference sequence). The CDR3 sequence is 16 residues long. Here the CDR3 DNA reads TGTGCCAGCAGCCCCCGACAGAGAGGGGACACCGGGGAGCTGTTTTTT. It is translated as CASSPRQRGDTGELFF.

This clonotype showed up many times. The gene calls are TRBV20-1 and TRBJ2-7, with D tentatively TRBD1 (5 bases). Germline loops: CDR1 DFQATT, CDR2 SNEGSKA (reference sequence). V was clipped by 6 bases and J by 4 bases, with 10 bases between them. This CDR3 comprises 11 residues. The CDR3, as DNA: TGCAGTGCGATAGGACATTACGAGCAGTACTTC. Translation gives CSAIGHYEQYF.

The table lists this clonotype with many counts. DNA for the CDR3: TGTGCCAGCAGCTTGGGACAGATTGCCGAGCAGTACTTC. Encoded protein: CASSLGQIAEQYF. This chain uses TRBV6-5 with TRBJ2-7, with 7 bases fitting TRBD1. Germline lookup yields CDR1 MNHEY and CDR2 SVGAGI. This CDR3 contains 13 residues. Trimming at V came to 6 bases and at J to 6 bases, leaving 8 bases not matched to a gene.